These T cell receptor beta chains were read from a single sample in a study of shared clonotypes between healthy human individuals. Profiling relied on immunoSEQ multiplex PCR, and the TCRdb table lists in-frame clones only, not all of them. The sample has hundreds of thousands of clones; about 95% are singletons. The sample comprised naive CD8+ T cells sorted from blood. These receptor sequences come from a woman between 25 and 40 years old in good health. The CDR3 runs from the conserved cysteine through the conserved F or W. D genes are given only for firm matches. Only part of the rows carry a size: once, few, many, or a class if the clone is expanded.

cdr3_length	d_call	j_call	clone_size	v_call	cdr3_aa	cdr3_nt
16	NA	TRBJ1-2	NA	TRBV19	CASSIGRGWFLGGYTF	TGTGCCAGTAGTATAGGGCGAGGTTGGTTTCTCGGTGGCTACACCTTC
16	NA	TRBJ2-7	NA	TRBV7-2	CASSLGERTAHYEQYF	TGTGCCAGCAGCCTAGGTGAAAGGACAGCCCACTACGAGCAGTACTTC
15	TRBD2	TRBJ2-7	NA	TRBV6-5	CASSYSASGSYEQYF	TGTGCCAGCAGTTACTCGGCTAGCGGTTCCTACGAGCAGTACTTC
11	NA	TRBJ2-1	NA	TRBV25-1	CASSRGNEQFF	TGTGCCAGCAGCAGGGGAAATGAGCAGTTCTTC
12	NA	TRBJ1-1	NA	TRBV28	CASSTWDTEAFF	TGTGCCAGCAGTACGTGGGACACTGAAGCTTTCTTT
13	TRBD1	TRBJ1-2	NA	TRBV28	CASSYGTVYGYTF	TGTGCCAGCAGCTATGGGACAGTCTATGGCTACACCTTC
16	NA	TRBJ2-1	NA	TRBV28	CASSSRAGLVYNEQFF	TGTGCCAGCAGTTCGAGAGCGGGTCTAGTCTACAATGAGCAGTTCTTC
15	NA	TRBJ2-1	NA	TRBV30	CAWNPAGTYYNEQFF	TGTGCCTGGAACCCGGCCGGGACCTACTACAATGAGCAGTTCTTC
18	TRBD2	TRBJ2-7	once	TRBV7-8	CASSLESLAGKISYEQYF	TGTGCCAGCAGCTTAGAGTCTCTAGCGGGGAAAATCTCCTACGAGCAGTACTTC
14	NA	TRBJ1-2	NA	TRBV27	CASRRNSVWEGYTF	TGTGCCAGCAGGCGAAACAGCGTCTGGGAAGGCTACACCTTC
13	TRBD2	TRBJ2-5	NA	TRBV10-2	CASRTSLQETQYF	TGCGCCAGCCGGACTAGCCTCCAAGAGACCCAGTACTTC
15	NA	TRBJ2-5	once	TRBV7-9	CASSPADSWIGTQYF	TGTGCCAGCAGCCCCGCCGACTCCTGGATCGGGACCCAGTACTTC
15	TRBD1	TRBJ1-6	NA	TRBV6-5	CASGAGTGINSPLHF	TGTGCCAGCGGCGCTGGGACAGGGATCAATTCACCCCTCCACTTT
13	NA	TRBJ1-6	NA	TRBV5-4	CASSSDQGSPLHF	TGTGCCAGCAGCAGCGATCAGGGATCACCCCTCCACTTT
13	NA	TRBJ1-6	NA	TRBV7-9	CASSLKGNSPLHF	TGTGCCAGCAGCTTAAAAGGGAATTCACCCCTCCACTTT
16	NA	TRBJ2-1	NA	TRBV6-5	CASSYAYGGSYNEQFF	TGTGCCAGCAGTTACGCCTACGGGGGATCCTACAATGAGCAGTTCTTC
15	TRBD1	TRBJ2-2	NA	TRBV5-3	CASSPWTGGSGELFF	TGTGCCAGCAGCCCCTGGACAGGGGGGTCCGGGGAGCTGTTTTTT
16	TRBD2	TRBJ2-1	NA	TRBV11-3	CASSPRLAASYNEQFF	TGTGCCAGCAGCCCTAGACTAGCGGCCTCCTACAATGAGCAGTTCTTC
16	NA	TRBJ1-3	NA	TRBV7-9	CASRSTAAPSGNTIYF	TGTGCCAGCAGATCGACAGCTGCACCCTCTGGAAACACCATATATTTT
13	NA	TRBJ2-7	NA	TRBV27	CASRDIISYEQYF	TGTGCCAGCCGGGACATTATTTCCTACGAGCAGTACTTC
13	NA	TRBJ2-3	NA	TRBV28	CASSQSFTDTQYF	TGTGCCAGCAGTCAGTCGTTCACAGATACGCAGTATTTT
13	NA	TRBJ1-1	NA	TRBV5-6	CASSQGYGAEAFF	TGTGCCAGCAGCCAGGGTTATGGCGCTGAAGCTTTCTTT
13	NA	TRBJ2-3	NA	TRBV6-5	CASMAGLTDTQYF	TGTGCCAGCATGGCGGGCCTCACAGATACGCAGTATTTT
13	NA	TRBJ2-3	once	TRBV30	CAWSSLGTDTQYF	TGTGCCTGGAGTTCCCTCGGCACAGATACGCAGTATTTT
14	TRBD1	TRBJ2-7	NA	TRBV2	CASSAGTEYYEQYF	TGTGCCAGCAGCGCAGGGACAGAATACTACGAGCAGTACTTC
14	TRBD2	TRBJ2-7	NA	TRBV19	CASSIGAGFSEQYF	TGTGCCAGTAGTATAGGAGCGGGATTTTCCGAGCAGTACTTC
16	NA	TRBJ2-7	NA	TRBV11-2	CASSLLDPGPPREQYF	TGTGCCAGCAGCTTACTGGACCCGGGTCCGCCTCGAGAGCAGTACTTC
15	NA	TRBJ2-1	NA	TRBV5-1	CASSKGVEGYNEQFF	TGCGCCAGCAGCAAAGGGGTCGAGGGATACAATGAGCAGTTCTTC
14	TRBD1	TRBJ2-7	NA	TRBV28	CASSDTGASSEQYF	TGTGCCAGCAGTGACACAGGGGCGTCGTCCGAGCAGTACTTC
14	NA	TRBJ1-2	NA	TRBV29-1	CSVEGEGRTYGYTF	TGCAGCGTTGAAGGAGAGGGACGGACCTATGGCTACACCTTC
16	TRBD2	TRBJ2-7	once	TRBV5-1	CASSLGGRGDSYEQYF	TGCGCCAGCAGCTTAGGGGGGCGGGGGGACTCCTACGAGCAGTACTTC
14	NA	TRBJ2-7	NA	TRBV27	CASSHSSGTYEQYF	TGTGCCAGCAGTCACTCGTCGGGCACCTACGAGCAGTACTTC
18	TRBD2	TRBJ2-2	NA	TRBV4-2	CASSQEYWTSGTTGELFF	TGTGCCAGCAGCCAAGAATATTGGACTAGCGGGACCACCGGGGAGCTGTTTTTT
15	NA	TRBJ2-7	NA	TRBV9	CASSGGPRDDSEQYF	TGTGCCAGCAGCGGGGGACCCCGGGACGATTCCGAGCAGTACTTC
13	NA	TRBJ2-7	NA	TRBV10-1	CASSETDSYEQYF	TGCGCCAGCAGTGAAACAGACTCCTACGAGCAGTACTTC
16	TRBD2	TRBJ2-3	NA	TRBV28	CASSLTSGRITDTQYF	TGTGCCAGCAGTTTAACTAGCGGGAGAATCACAGATACGCAGTATTTT
16	TRBD2	TRBJ2-6	NA	TRBV19	CASSRAAGLAGVILTF	TGTGCCAGTAGTAGGGCCGCCGGGCTAGCGGGAGTAATCCTGACTTTC
14	NA	TRBJ1-5	few	TRBV19	CASSIDTGLQPQHF	TGTGCCAGTAGTATAGATACAGGGCTTCAGCCCCAGCATTTT
11	NA	TRBJ1-4	NA	TRBV30	CAWNRDEKLFF	TGTGCCTGGAACAGGGATGAAAAACTGTTTTTT
12	NA	TRBJ1-5	NA	TRBV19	CASSVLGRAQHF	TGTGCCAGTAGCGTCTTGGGTCGGGCCCAGCATTTT
14	TRBD2	TRBJ2-1	NA	TRBV27	CASSWGGSYNEQFF	TGTGCCAGCAGTTGGGGGGGCTCCTACAATGAGCAGTTCTTC
17	TRBD2	TRBJ2-3	NA	TRBV5-1	CASRPTSGRTSTDTQYF	TGCGCCAGCAGACCTACAAGCGGGAGGACTAGCACAGATACGCAGTATTTT
11	NA	TRBJ2-7	once	TRBV20-1	CSAPLEYEQYF	TGCAGTGCCCCACTAGAATACGAGCAGTACTTC
12	TRBD1	TRBJ2-1	NA	TRBV19	CASSTQGTGLFF	TGTGCCAGTAGTACCCAAGGGACAGGCCTGTTCTTC
14	TRBD2	TRBJ2-3	NA	TRBV27	CASSFSGTVDTQYF	TGTGCCAGCAGTTTTAGCGGGACCGTGGATACGCAGTATTTT
16	NA	TRBJ1-4	NA	TRBV27	CASSLSLGTTNEKLFF	TGTGCCAGCAGTTTATCGTTAGGAACAACTAATGAAAAACTGTTTTTT
12	NA	TRBJ2-3	NA	TRBV6-5	CASSSTGPTQYF	TGTGCCAGCAGCTCAACAGGGCCCACGCAGTATTTT